This is a list of T cell receptor beta chains from one sample in a study of blood T cell repertoires in COVID-19. Sequenced by immunoSEQ multiplex PCR; TCRdb stores in-frame clones only, minus some. The sample contains 20,000 to 25,000 clones, 65% to 90% of which appear only once. The material sequenced was peripheral blood. Receptors were obtained from a man between 65 and 85 years old with acute or convalescent COVID-19. CDR3s include the opening cysteine and the closing phenylalanine or tryptophan.

v_call: TRBV7-2
j_call: TRBJ1-2
cdr3_aa: CASSSGTGNHGYTF

v_call: TRBV11-2
j_call: TRBJ2-6
cdr3_aa: CASSSWTGHGANVLTF

v_call: TRBV4-1
j_call: TRBJ1-2
cdr3_aa: CASSQPSANYGYTF

v_call: TRBV11-3
j_call: TRBJ2-1
cdr3_aa: CASSSSLAGVYNEQFF

v_call: TRBV19
j_call: TRBJ1-1
cdr3_aa: CASSTKSWRGLGEAFF

v_call: TRBV4-3
j_call: TRBJ1-4
cdr3_aa: CASSQDRQGNEKLFF

v_call: TRBV19
j_call: TRBJ2-1
cdr3_aa: CASSIGAGGNNEQFF

v_call: TRBV5-4
j_call: TRBJ2-7
cdr3_aa: CASSLDNYEQYF

v_call: TRBV3-1/TRBV3-2
j_call: TRBJ2-1
cdr3_aa: CASSNRDEQFF

v_call: TRBV28
j_call: TRBJ2-1
cdr3_aa: CASKTGGKTNEQFF

v_call: TRBV14
j_call: TRBJ2-2
cdr3_aa: CASSPGLGRGELFF

v_call: TRBV6-5
j_call: TRBJ1-3
cdr3_aa: CASSMTLSGNTIYF

v_call: TRBV9
j_call: TRBJ1-1
cdr3_aa: CASSVHPGQNTEAFF

v_call: TRBV19
j_call: TRBJ1-5
cdr3_aa: CASSIDRGGLQPQHF

v_call: TRBV18
j_call: TRBJ1-1
cdr3_aa: CASSPGWQVNTEAFF

v_call: TRBV27
j_call: TRBJ1-5
cdr3_aa: CASSLQLRGAQHF

v_call: TRBV6-2/TRBV6-3
j_call: TRBJ2-1
cdr3_aa: CASSYGDFSYNEQFF

v_call: TRBV7-3
j_call: TRBJ2-3
cdr3_aa: CASSLMGPSGRGTDTQYF

v_call: TRBV9
j_call: TRBJ2-2
cdr3_aa: CASSVGDRGRPGELFF

v_call: TRBV5-4
j_call: TRBJ2-7
cdr3_aa: CASSLDTTPSYEQYF

v_call: TRBV6-5
j_call: TRBJ1-5
cdr3_aa: CASRRRQGSNQPQHF

v_call: TRBV7-3
j_call: TRBJ2-2
cdr3_aa: CASSSSSGSYTGELFF

v_call: TRBV21-1
j_call: TRBJ1-5
cdr3_aa: CASSKAQVLQPQHF

v_call: TRBV11-2
j_call: TRBJ2-7
cdr3_aa: CASSPGGHEQYF